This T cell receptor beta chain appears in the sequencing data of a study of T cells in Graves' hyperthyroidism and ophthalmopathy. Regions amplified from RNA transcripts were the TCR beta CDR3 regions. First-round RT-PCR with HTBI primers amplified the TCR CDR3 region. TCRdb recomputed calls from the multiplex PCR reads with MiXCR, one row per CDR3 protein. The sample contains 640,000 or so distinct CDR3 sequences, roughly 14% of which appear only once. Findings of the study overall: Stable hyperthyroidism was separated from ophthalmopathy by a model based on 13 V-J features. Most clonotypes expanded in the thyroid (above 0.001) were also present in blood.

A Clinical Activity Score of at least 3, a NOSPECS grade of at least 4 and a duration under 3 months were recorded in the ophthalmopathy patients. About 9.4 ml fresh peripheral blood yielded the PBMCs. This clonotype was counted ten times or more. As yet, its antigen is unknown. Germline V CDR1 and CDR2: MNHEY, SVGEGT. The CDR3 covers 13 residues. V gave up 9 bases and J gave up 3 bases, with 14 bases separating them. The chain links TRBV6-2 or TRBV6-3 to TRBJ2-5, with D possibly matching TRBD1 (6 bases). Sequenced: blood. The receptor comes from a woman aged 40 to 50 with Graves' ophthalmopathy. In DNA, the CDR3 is TGTGCCAGTTGCCGGGACACTGAAGAGACCCAGTACTTC. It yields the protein CASCRDTEETQYF.